A single sample gave rise to the 3 T cell receptor beta chains below, sequenced in a study of blood T cell repertoires in COVID-19. The assay was immunoSEQ multiplex PCR, and TCRdb's table has in-frame clones only and misses some. The profile shows some 320,000 clones, roughly nine tenths of them singletons. Material for sequencing was PBMCs or T cells enriched from blood (not recorded which). These receptors were obtained from a woman in her 50s who had been exposed to COVID-19.

This clone was counted once. The J gene is TRBJ1-1, the V gene TRBV11-2; D possibly corresponds to TRBD1 (5 bases). Between the trimmed V and J ends, which lost 1 base and 6 bases, there was a span of 9 bases. CDR1 is SGHAT, CDR2 FQNNGV, per germline. This CDR3 is built from 13 residues. CDR3 in amino acids: CASSLVPGAEAFF. CDR3 sequence (DNA): TGTGCCAGCAGCTTAGTCCCGGGGGCTGAAGCTTTCTTT.

The rearrangement joins TRBV30 to TRBJ1-2, with unresolved D. V dropped 4 bases and J dropped 7 bases, with 13 bases sitting between them. Per germline, CDR1 GTSNPN and CDR2 SVGIG (reference sequence). The CDR3 covers 12 residues. CDR3 DNA: TGTGCCTGGAATAAGGTGGAGGGTGGCTACACCTTC. It codes for CAWNKVEGGYTF.

In this sample, this clone turned up once. The chain has TRBV5-4 and TRBJ1-1, with D possibly TRBD1 on 5 matching bases. CDR1 and CDR2 from the germline V gene are SGHNT and YYREEE (reference sequence). The CDR3 extends over 14 amino acids. V was pared by 2 bases and J by 2 bases, with 10 bases between. The CDR3 DNA reads TGTGCCAGCAGCTTTGGGGGAGGCAACACTGAAGCTTTCTTT. Residues: CASSFGGGNTEAFF.